These T cell receptor beta chains were read from a single sample in a study of blood T cell repertoires in COVID-19. Profiled with immunoSEQ multiplex PCR; TCRdb holds only in-frame clones, not every one. The sample includes hundreds of thousands of clones, around 80% of them seen just once. The sequencing input was PBMCs or T cells enriched from blood (not recorded which). Receptors originate from a man aged 25 to 40 with acute COVID-19. CDR3s include the opening cysteine and the closing phenylalanine or tryptophan. A D gene is named only where the DNA matches it firmly. Size is stated for part of the rows, as once, few or many counts, or as a class when the clone is expanded.

d_call	v_call	j_call	clone_size	cdr3_nt	cdr3_aa
-	TRBV27	TRBJ2-5	-	TGTGCCAGCAGCCGCGGGCTTGCGGAGACCCAGTACTTC	CASSRGLAETQYF
TRBD2	TRBV9	TRBJ2-2	-	TGTGCCAGCAGCGTAGAGGGACTAACATCCGGGGAGCTGTTTTTT	CASSVEGLTSGELFF
-	TRBV10-2	TRBJ2-2	-	TGCGCCAGCACCACGAGCGGGCTGGGGACCGGGGAGCTGTTTTTT	CASTTSGLGTGELFF
-	TRBV27	TRBJ1-1	-	TGTGCCAGCAGTTTATCGTGGGGGGAGACTGAAGCTTTCTTT	CASSLSWGETEAFF
TRBD2	TRBV28	TRBJ2-7	few	TGTGCCAGCAGTTTCGGGGGGAATGTCGAGCAGTACTTC	CASSFGGNVEQYF
-	TRBV2	TRBJ1-5	-	TGTGCCAGCAGTGACCTAGGGGGGGGTGGCCAGCCCCAGCATTTT	CASSDLGGGGQPQHF
-	TRBV29-1	TRBJ1-4	-	TGCAGCGTTCTACCCCCAGGGGCTACTAATGAAAAACTGTTTTTT	CSVLPPGATNEKLFF
TRBD1	TRBV2	TRBJ2-7	-	TGTGCCAGCAGCCCCGACAGGGGTGGAGAGCAGTACTTC	CASSPDRGGEQYF
-	TRBV7-2	TRBJ1-1	-	TGTGCCAGCAGCTTGCAGGGATCTGAAGCTTTCTTT	CASSLQGSEAFF
-	TRBV29-1	TRBJ2-5	-	TGCAGCGTTGATCGGGGGACCCAAGAGACCCAGTACTTC	CSVDRGTQETQYF
-	TRBV19	TRBJ1-5	-	TGTGCCAGTAGTATAGTACAGACCGGGGCCCAGCATTTT	CASSIVQTGAQHF
TRBD1	TRBV5-1	TRBJ1-1	-	TGCGCCAGCAGCTTGGTACGCACAGGGGCTACTGAAGCTTTCTTT	CASSLVRTGATEAFF
TRBD2	TRBV19	TRBJ2-6	once	TGTGCCAGTAGTATAAGGACGGTCCATCCAGCGGGGAGTTACTCTGGGGCCAACGTCCTGACTTTC	CASSIRTVHPAGSYSGANVLTF
-	TRBV27	TRBJ2-5	few	TGTGCCAGCAGACCAAGTCGGGGATCCGGGACCCAGTACTTC	CASRPSRGSGTQYF
-	TRBV6-6	TRBJ1-2	-	TGTGCCAGCAGTCCATCGGAGGGCCCTGGGGGCTACACCTTC	CASSPSEGPGGYTF
-	TRBV7-2	TRBJ1-3	-	TGTGCCAGCCAAACGACTGCTAGCTCTGGAAACACCATATATTTT	CASQTTASSGNTIYF
-	TRBV29-1	TRBJ1-1	-	TGCAGCGGAGTATTACAGGGTAGGACTGAAGCTTTCTTT	CSGVLQGRTEAFF
-	TRBV9	TRBJ1-2	-	TGTGCCAGCAGCGTAGCAGGGAACTATGGCTACACCTTC	CASSVAGNYGYTF
-	TRBV6-5	TRBJ2-3	few	TGTGCCAGCAGTTTCCAATTCAGGGCGGTAGATACGCAGTATTTT	CASSFQFRAVDTQYF
-	TRBV5-1	TRBJ2-3	-	TGCGCCAGCTACCCCGGGGGGCGCGGAGATACGCAGTATTTT	CASYPGGRGDTQYF
-	TRBV5-5	TRBJ1-2	-	TGTGCCAGCAGCTTGGAAGCTTTCGGGGGCTACACCTTC	CASSLEAFGGYTF
TRBD1	TRBV10-3	TRBJ2-4	-	TGTGCCATCAGGTCGGGACAGGGGGACAACATTCAGTACTTC	CAIRSGQGDNIQYF
TRBD1	TRBV29-1	TRBJ1-2	-	TGCAGCGTTGAGGCGGGACAGGCTAACTATGGCTACACCTTC	CSVEAGQANYGYTF
TRBD2	TRBV2	TRBJ2-5	-	TGTGCCATTAGCGGGGGGGCCTTGGAGACCCAGTACTTC	CAISGGALETQYF
TRBD2	TRBV12-5	TRBJ2-2	-	TGTGCTAGTGGTCCCGTAGACGGGAGGGTTACCGGGGAGCTGTTTTTT	CASGPVDGRVTGELFF
-	TRBV29-1	TRBJ1-2	-	TGCAGCGTCTCCGACAGCAACTATGGCTACACCTTC	CSVSDSNYGYTF
TRBD2	TRBV10-1	TRBJ2-3	-	TGCGCCAGCAGTGTTAGCGGGACCAGCACAGATACGCAGTATTTT	CASSVSGTSTDTQYF
TRBD1	TRBV6-4	TRBJ1-2	-	TGTGCCAGCAGTGACTCAACAGGGGATGGCTACACCTTC	CASSDSTGDGYTF
TRBD2	TRBV20-1	TRBJ2-7	-	TGCAGTGCTAGTTCGATCGCTAGCGGAAACTACGAGCAGTACTTC	CSASSIASGNYEQYF
TRBD1	TRBV6-5	TRBJ1-4	-	TGTGCCAGCGGAAGGGACAGCAATGAAAAACTGTTTTTT	CASGRDSNEKLFF
TRBD1	TRBV6-5	TRBJ1-1	-	TGTGCCAGCAGTTTAAGGACAGGGGGCAGGACTGAAGCTTTCTTT	CASSLRTGGRTEAFF
-	TRBV4-2	TRBJ1-5	-	TGTGCCAGCAGCCAACTAGTTAGCAATCAGCCCCAGCATTTT	CASSQLVSNQPQHF
TRBD1	TRBV7-2	TRBJ2-1	-	TGTGCCAGCGCCCGGGACAGGGGGCTCAATGAGCAGTTCTTC	CASARDRGLNEQFF
TRBD2	TRBV28	TRBJ2-1	-	TGTGCCAGCACCCCCGGGACTAGATACAATGAGCAGTTCTTC	CASTPGTRYNEQFF
-	TRBV2	TRBJ1-5	-	TGTGCCAGCAACGGAGGGGATGGAAATCAGCCCCAGCATTTT	CASNGGDGNQPQHF
-	TRBV9	TRBJ2-2	few	TGTGCCAGCAGCGTAGTGGGGACTGAGAACACCGGGGAGCTGTTTTTT	CASSVVGTENTGELFF
-	TRBV13	TRBJ1-2	once	TGTGCCAGCTCAGAGGGCTATGGCTACACCTTC	CASSEGYGYTF
-	TRBV10-3	TRBJ1-1	-	TGTGCCATTAGCCGCCCCGGGGACACTGAAGCTTTCTTT	CAISRPGDTEAFF
-	TRBV11-3	TRBJ2-2	-	TGTGCCAGCAGCCGCGCGGGGAACACCGGGGAGCTGTTTTTT	CASSRAGNTGELFF
-	TRBV29-1	TRBJ2-3	once	TGCAGCGTTGAGTTTAGGACTCCTTACACAGATACGCAGTATTTT	CSVEFRTPYTDTQYF